The present entry profiles one T cell receptor (beta chain) with its context. Its cognate antigen is unknown. TCRdb re-called the 5' RACE reads through MiXCR, storing one row per CDR3 protein. The sample lists 130,000 or so distinct CDR3 sequences, more than 15% seen once, with about 30% in the top ten. These data originate in a study of CD8 T cells in ankylosing spondylitis. Trimming cost V 1 base and J 13 bases, with 7 bases left between them. CDR1 is SEHNR and CDR2 is FQNEAQ in the germline V gene (reference sequence). The CDR3 contains 10 residues. Findings and limits, study-wide: What seemed typical of ankylosing spondylitis blood was a TCR beta motif built from 7 or 8 highly homologous variants. Peripheral blood held disease-linked clones only at relatively low frequency, and these were CD8+.

This chain connects TRBV7-9 to TRBJ1-2; D remains unclear. The source of this sequence is a male donor with ankylosing spondylitis. The source material was blood, either unsorted or a sorted T cell fraction (not recorded which). The CDR3 DNA reads TGTGCCAGCAGCTTAGACATCAGCACCTTC. Its protein is CASSLDISTF.